This T cell receptor beta chain emerged from a study of cytomegalovirus exposure and HLA in healthy donors. Primers included in the PCR were 60 Vbeta and 13 Jbeta primers. Authors' processing steps: An analysis that came later counted 80 million or so unique TCR beta chains, approximately 10 million shared. Assay: immunoSEQ multiplex PCR; the TCRdb copy retains only in-frame clones and omits some. V and J calls plus clone size are reproduced from that table; the DNA served to infer D and trimming. Altogether about 150,000 clones are present, 75% to 85% being singletons, with the ten largest covering roughly 5.3%. Looked up from germline, CDR1 is SGHRS and CDR2 is YFSETQ. The J segment lost 1 base and the V segment lost 5 bases, leaving 7 bases of the junction unmatched. CDR3 length: 15 amino acids. This clone was counted once.

Source material: PBMCs. The V gene is TRBV5-1, the J gene TRBJ2-5; 8 positions agree with TRBD2. The TCR sequence derives from a woman aged 40 to 50 in good health and CMV-seropositive. This CDR3 reads CASRSRGGSQETQYF. CDR3 DNA: TGCGCCAGCAGATCACGCGGGGGGTCCCAAGAGACCCAGTACTTC.